This paragraph covers one T cell receptor (beta chain) sequence. No antigen is known for it. This sample was taken from a study of cytomegalovirus exposure and HLA in healthy donors. Study-wide findings and caveats: TRBV6-2, TRBV6-3 and some other V segments were excluded as indistinguishable. About 90% or about 30% of the time was how often most TCR beta V segments were productive, according to an earlier analysis.

The PCR ran on 60 Vbeta and 13 Jbeta primers. Assay: immunoSEQ multiplex PCR; the TCRdb copy retains only in-frame clones and omits some. Here the sample table reports approximately 110,000 clones. Germline CDR1 GTSNPN, CDR2 SVGIG (reference sequence). This CDR3 contains 13 residues. After removal of 1 base from V and 4 bases from J, the junction contained 2 bases not matched to a gene. This sequence was found in a man in his late teens or twenties in good health and CMV-seronegative. Sequencing was carried out using PBMCs. V usage is TRBV30 and J usage is TRBJ2-7; 9 bases match TRBD1. CDR3 bases: TGTGCCTGGAGTGGGACAGGGGTATACGAGCAGTACTTC. This encodes CAWSGTGVYEQYF.